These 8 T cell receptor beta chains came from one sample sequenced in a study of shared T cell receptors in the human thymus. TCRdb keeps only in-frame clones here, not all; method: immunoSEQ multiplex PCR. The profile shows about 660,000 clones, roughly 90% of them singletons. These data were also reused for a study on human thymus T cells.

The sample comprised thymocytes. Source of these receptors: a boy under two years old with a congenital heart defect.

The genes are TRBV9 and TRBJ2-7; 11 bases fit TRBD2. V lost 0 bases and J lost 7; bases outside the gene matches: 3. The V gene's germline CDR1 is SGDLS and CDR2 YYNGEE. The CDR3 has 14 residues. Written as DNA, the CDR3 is TGTGCCAGCAGCGTAGTGTCTAGCGGGGGGGAGCAGTACTTC. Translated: CASSVVSSGGEQYF.

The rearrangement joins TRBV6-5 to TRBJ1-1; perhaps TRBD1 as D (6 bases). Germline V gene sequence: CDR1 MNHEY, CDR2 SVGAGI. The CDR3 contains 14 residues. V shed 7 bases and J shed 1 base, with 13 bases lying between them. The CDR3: CASTPQGSNTEAFF. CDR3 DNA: TGTGCCAGCACCCCCCAGGGGTCGAACACTGAAGCTTTCTTT.

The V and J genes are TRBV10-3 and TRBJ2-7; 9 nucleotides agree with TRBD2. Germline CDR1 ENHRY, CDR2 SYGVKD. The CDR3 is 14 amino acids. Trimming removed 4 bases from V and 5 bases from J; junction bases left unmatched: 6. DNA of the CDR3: TGTGCCATCAGTGCGCGGGAGGGCCCCCACGAGCAGTACTTC. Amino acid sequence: CAISAREGPHEQYF.

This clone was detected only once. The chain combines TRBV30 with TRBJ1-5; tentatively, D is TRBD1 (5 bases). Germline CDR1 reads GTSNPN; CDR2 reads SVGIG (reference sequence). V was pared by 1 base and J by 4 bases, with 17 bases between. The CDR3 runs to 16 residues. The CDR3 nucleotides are TGTGCCTGGAGTGACCACGGGGGTCCTTCGAATCAGCCCCAGCATTTT. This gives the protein CAWSDHGGPSNQPQHF.

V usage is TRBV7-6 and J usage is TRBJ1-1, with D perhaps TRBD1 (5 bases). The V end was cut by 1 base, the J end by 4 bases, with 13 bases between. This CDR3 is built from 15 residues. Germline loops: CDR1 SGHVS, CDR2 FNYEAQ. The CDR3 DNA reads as TGTGCCAGCAGCTTAGTGGCGGGGGTAGGCACTGAAGCTTTCTTT. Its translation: CASSLVAGVGTEAFF. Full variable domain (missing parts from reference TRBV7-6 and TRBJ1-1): GAGVSQSPRYKVTKRGQDVALRCDPISGHVSLYWYRQALGQGPEFLTYFNYEAQQDKSGLPNDRFSAERPEGSISTLTIQRTEQRDSAMYRCASSLVAGVGTEAFFGQGTRLTVV.

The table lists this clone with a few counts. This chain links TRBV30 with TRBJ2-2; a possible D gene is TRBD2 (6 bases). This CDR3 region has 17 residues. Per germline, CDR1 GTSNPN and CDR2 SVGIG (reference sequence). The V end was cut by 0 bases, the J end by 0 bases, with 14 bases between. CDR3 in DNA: TGTGCCTGGAGTGTAGTGTGGGGACTCTCGAACACCGGGGAGCTGTTTTTT. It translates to CAWSVVWGLSNTGELFF.

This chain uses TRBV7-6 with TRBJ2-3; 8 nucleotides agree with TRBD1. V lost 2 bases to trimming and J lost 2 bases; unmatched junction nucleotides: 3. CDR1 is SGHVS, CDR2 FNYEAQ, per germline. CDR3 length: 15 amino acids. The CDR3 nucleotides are TGTGCCAGCAGCTTAATGGGACAGGTCACAGATACGCAGTATTTT. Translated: CASSLMGQVTDTQYF.

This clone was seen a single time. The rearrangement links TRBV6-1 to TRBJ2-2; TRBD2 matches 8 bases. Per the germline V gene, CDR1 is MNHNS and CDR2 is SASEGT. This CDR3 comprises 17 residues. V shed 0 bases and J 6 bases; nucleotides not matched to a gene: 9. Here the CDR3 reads CASSEAPGLGGSGELFF. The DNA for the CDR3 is TGTGCCAGCAGTGAAGCCCCGGGACTAGGAGGTTCCGGGGAGCTGTTTTTT.